This paragraph reports one T cell receptor beta chain. The antigen is unknown. A second PCR, run for about 6 to 11 cycles, used a sample-barcoded 5' primer plus a J-beta primer mix. TCRdb processed the 5' RACE reads anew with MiXCR; each CDR3 protein has one entry. The sample includes about 570,000 distinct CDR3 sequences, roughly a quarter of them seen just once. CDR3 length: 15 amino acids. Trimming removed 6 bases from V and 0 bases from J; junction bases left unmatched: 9. In germline, CDR1 is DFQATT, CDR2 SNEGSKA (reference sequence). This record belongs to a study of blood T cells in healthy people across ages. Findings and caveats of the study: Naive T cell percentage by flow cytometry tracked strongly with beta diversity.

The TCR was taken from a woman in her seventies in good health. Sample: blood. This chain links TRBV20-1 with TRBJ2-7, with 9 bases that match TRBD2. The CDR3 loop is CSALLLLAGSYEQYF. The CDR3 bases are TGCAGTGCCCTCTTATTACTAGCGGGCTCCTACGAGCAGTACTTC.